The clone carrying this T cell receptor (beta chain) was seen at least ten times. Its antigen is unidentified. The data originate from a study of response to subunit inactivated influenza vaccine. Whole-study findings and limits: The authors proposed limited new T cell recruitment per seasonal influenza vaccination.

TCRdb reprocessed the RT-PCR reads with MiXCR, giving one entry per CDR3 protein. Among hundreds of thousands of distinct CDR3 sequences, around 8% were seen once, and the ten largest hold roughly 13%. CDR1 and CDR2 from the germline V gene are MDHEN and SYDVKM. CDR3 length: 12 residues. The chain links TRBV28 to TRBJ2-7; 10 bases are a match to TRBD1. Source: PBMCs from blood, taken approximately 25 months after vaccination. The receptor comes from a man aged 50-75 years who received an inactivated influenza vaccine. The CDR3 region is CATRTGGYEQYF. The CDR3 region has the DNA TGTGCTACTCGGACAGGGGGCTACGAGCAGTACTTC.